This T cell receptor beta chain stems from a study of T-cell reconstitution after alpha-beta-depleted transplantation in children. Whole-study results and caveats: Recipient T cells and thymic progenitors that survived gave rise to the high TCRbeta diversity observed at day 60 in some patients. Newly generated T cells supplied most T-cell counts and diversity one year post-transplant. Alpha-beta T cells about two months after transplant reportedly derived from several hundred expanded graft clones.

The authors prepared the TCRbeta library with unique molecular identifiers. TCRdb re-derived calls from the PCR reads in MiXCR, one entry per CDR3 protein. The profile shows hundreds of thousands of distinct CDR3 sequences, roughly 12% of them singletons. This clonotype was observed at least ten times. What it binds is unknown. Trimming stripped 2 bases from V and 5 bases from J, with 10 bases between. Germline CDR1 DFQATT, CDR2 SNEGSKA (reference sequence). The CDR3 length is 14 residues. This sample comprised peripheral blood, obtained 180 days after TCRalphabeta/CD19-depleted stem cell transplant. The rearrangement uses TRBV20-1 and TRBJ1-6; tentative D call: TRBD1 (6 bases). This receptor was taken from a male patient aged 2-9 years who had a stem cell transplant for chronic granulomatous disease, so the T cells may come from the graft donor. CDR3 region: CSARLTGDNSPLHF. The CDR3 region has the DNA TGCAGTGCTAGATTGACAGGTGATAATTCACCCCTCCACTTT.